Listed below are T cell receptor beta chains from one sample, sequenced in a study of T cell repertoires in cytomegalovirus infection. TCRdb fed the reads into MiXCR, producing one record per CDR3 protein. The sample lists some 440,000 distinct CDR3 sequences; approximately 30% were seen once. The sample comprised PBMCs. Receptor source: a human donor in good health (CMV status not recorded). Some clones in this sample may be carry-over from other donors' samples. Each CDR3 is given with its conserved first and last residue. Fields, in order: V gene, clone size, J gene, D gene, CDR3 protein, CDR3 DNA. A D gene is named only where the DNA matches it firmly. The size of a clone is reported for some rows only, either as once, few or many, or as a class for expanded clones.

>TRBV7-9|many|TRBJ1-4|TRBD1
CASSLTGVNEKLFF
TGTGCCAGCAGCTTGACAGGGGTAAATGAAAAACTGTTTTTT
>TRBV27|.|TRBJ2-2|.
CASSPRGFGELFF
TGTGCCAGCAGTCCCAGGGGTTTCGGGGAGCTGTTTTTT
>TRBV12-3/TRBV12-4|.|TRBJ2-7|.
CASNQGAREQYF
TGTGCCAGCAATCAAGGGGCGCGGGAGCAGTACTTC
>TRBV7-9|few|TRBJ1-2|.
CASSLVGGNPLNYGYTF
TGTGCCAGCAGCTTAGTGGGGGGAAATCCTCTCAACTATGGCTACACCTTC
>TRBV7-9|few|TRBJ1-2|.
CASSLELRDYTF
TGTGCCAGCAGCTTAGAACTCAGGGACTACACCTTC
>TRBV12-3/TRBV12-4|.|TRBJ1-1|.
CASSFGIEAFF
TGTGCCAGCAGTTTTGGGATTGAAGCTTTCTTT
>TRBV6-2/TRBV6-3|.|TRBJ2-3|.
CASGERSTDTQYF
TGTGCCAGCGGGGAGCGTAGCACAGATACGCAGTATTTT
>TRBV10-2|few|TRBJ2-3|.
CASSDVSQTDTQYF
TGCGCCAGCAGTGATGTGTCTCAAACAGATACGCAGTATTTT
>TRBV24-1|few|TRBJ2-7|.
CATSDFESYEQYF
TGTGCCACCAGTGATTTTGAAAGCTACGAGCAGTACTTC
>TRBV12-3/TRBV12-4|few|TRBJ2-2|TRBD2
CASSPGVLAGGTGELFF
TGTGCCAGCAGCCCGGGCGTGCTAGCGGGGGGAACCGGGGAGCTGTTTTTT
>TRBV5-5|.|TRBJ2-7|.
CASSSRMTQNSYEQYF
TGTGCCAGCAGTTCGCGGATGACACAGAACTCCTACGAGCAGTACTTC
>TRBV7-2|few|TRBJ2-7|TRBD1
CASSFVRTGSTYEQYF
TGTGCCAGCAGCTTTGTGAGGACAGGCTCCACCTACGAGCAGTACTTC
>TRBV10-3|many|TRBJ2-7|.
CAISHREVYEQYF
TGTGCCATCAGTCACAGGGAAGTCTACGAGCAGTACTTC
>TRBV5-5|few|TRBJ2-3|.
CASSLRAEGPDTQYF
TGTGCCAGCAGCTTGCGGGCAGAGGGCCCAGATACGCAGTATTTT
>TRBV6-8|few|TRBJ1-2|TRBD1
CASTRTGGLNYGYTF
TGTGCCAGCACACGAACAGGGGGCTTAAACTATGGCTACACCTTC
>TRBV7-2|few|TRBJ2-2|TRBD2
CASSSGATSGGSNTGELFF
TGTGCCAGCAGTTCAGGGGCCACTAGCGGGGGGTCGAACACCGGGGAGCTGTTTTTT
>TRBV5-3|.|TRBJ1-1|.
CASSLTSNTEALF
TGTGCCAGCAGCTTGACATCGAACACTGAAGCTTTGTTT
>TRBV20-1|.|TRBJ2-1|TRBD2
CSARIAGAAVNEQFF
TGCAGTGCTAGAATAGCGGGTGCTGCCGTCAATGAGCAGTTCTTC
>TRBV2|.|TRBJ1-5|.
CASSRDTLFNQPQHF
TGTGCCAGCAGTCGAGACACCCTTTTTAATCAGCCCCAGCATTTT
>TRBV5-1|once|TRBJ1-2|.
CASTRSTGNYGYTF
TGCGCCAGCACCCGTTCAACAGGGAACTATGGCTACACCTTC
>TRBV6-5|.|TRBJ2-1|.
CASSYSSGTWEQFF
TGTGCCAGCAGTTACTCGAGCGGAACCTGGGAGCAGTTCTTC
>TRBV4-3|few|TRBJ1-3|.
CASSQGIGNTIYF
TGCGCCAGCAGCCAAGGGATTGGAAACACCATATATTTT
>TRBV25-1|.|TRBJ1-4|.
CASSGTTNEKLFF
TGTGCCAGCAGTGGCACAACTAATGAAAAACTGTTTTTT
>TRBV7-2|.|TRBJ1-5|TRBD1
CASSVRTGTVPQHF
TGTGCCAGCAGCGTAAGGACAGGTACCGTGCCCCAGCATTTT
>TRBV7-8|many|TRBJ2-3|.
CASSPLEGGTDTQYF
TGTGCCAGCAGCCCCCTTGAGGGGGGAACAGATACGCAGTATTTT
>TRBV28|.|TRBJ1-3|TRBD1
CASSSAGTGSGNTIYF
TGTGCCAGCAGTTCCGCCGGGACAGGGTCTGGAAACACCATATATTTT
>TRBV6-1|.|TRBJ2-2|.
CASSRNTLGTGELFF
TGTGCCAGCAGCAGGAACACCCTGGGGACCGGGGAGCTGTTTTTT
>TRBV7-6|many|TRBJ2-5|.
CASSLGAAVGETQYF
TGTGCCAGCAGCTTAGGTGCAGCGGTGGGCGAGACCCAGTACTTC
>TRBV6-8|.|TRBJ2-1|TRBD2
CASSYSKGLAGNEQFF
TGTGCCAGCAGTTACTCGAAAGGACTAGCGGGCAATGAGCAGTTCTTC
>TRBV7-2|few|TRBJ2-7|TRBD2
CASSLERGASYEQYF
TGTGCCAGCAGCTTAGAGCGGGGGGCGTCCTACGAGCAGTACTTC
>TRBV12-3/TRBV12-4|.|TRBJ1-1|TRBD1
CASRVTGTGPEAFF
TGTGCCAGCAGGGTAACCGGGACAGGGCCCGAAGCTTTCTTT
>TRBV11-2|few|TRBJ2-3|TRBD2
CASSVAGGLDTQYF
TGTGCCAGCAGTGTAGCGGGGGGGCTGGATACGCAGTATTTT
>TRBV6-1|.|TRBJ1-1|.
CASRDYTSNTESFF
TGTGCCAGCAGGGACTATACATCTAACACTGAATCTTTCTTT
>TRBV28|few|TRBJ2-3|.
CASSGIGAGPDTQYF
TGTGCCAGCAGTGGGATAGGGGCGGGGCCAGATACGCAGTATTTT
>TRBV20-1|.|TRBJ2-7|.
CSASSQGGYEQYF
TGCAGTGCTAGCTCTCAGGGTGGGTACGAGCAGTACTTC
>TRBV7-2|.|TRBJ2-5|.
CASSPGQSLRETQYF
TGTGCCAGCAGCCCAGGACAGAGCCTACGGGAGACCCAGTACTTC
>TRBV20-1|.|TRBJ1-5|TRBD1
CSAWTGAPNQPQHF
TGCAGTGCCTGGACAGGGGCCCCCAATCAGCCCCAGCATTTT
>TRBV10-1|few|TRBJ2-7|.
CASRPPTRTFLLYEQYF
TGCGCCAGCAGGCCCCCTACTAGGACCTTCTTACTCTACGAGCAGTACTTC
>TRBV12-3/TRBV12-4|.|TRBJ1-1|.
CASTRPPGPNTEAFF
TGTGCCAGCACCCGGCCCCCCGGGCCGAACACTGAAGCTTTCTTT
>TRBV6-5|.|TRBJ1-1|.
CASSRGGLPAFF
TGTGCCAGCAGTCGGGGAGGGCTACCGGCTTTCTTT
>TRBV20-1|few|TRBJ1-4|TRBD1
CSARDTGAWEKLFF
TGCAGTGCTAGAGATACAGGGGCTTGGGAAAAACTGTTTTTT
>TRBV13|once|TRBJ2-5|TRBD2
CASSLLPGGRLAGGQETQYF
TGTGCCAGCAGCCTCCTCCCAGGGGGGCGACTAGCGGGGGGCCAAGAGACCCAGTACTTC
>TRBV29-1|few|TRBJ1-3|.
CSVGTGSSGNTIYF
TGCAGCGTTGGGACGGGAAGCTCTGGAAACACCATATATTTT
>TRBV2|few|TRBJ2-1|TRBD2
CAATGTSGGSYNEQFF
TGTGCCGCCACCGGGACTAGCGGGGGCTCCTACAATGAGCAGTTCTTC
>TRBV7-2|many|TRBJ1-6|.
CASSPRDIYSPLHF
TGTGCCAGCAGCCCTCGGGACATATATTCACCCCTCCACTTT
>TRBV7-2|many|TRBJ1-5|.
CASSLGQVYSNQPQHF
TGTGCCAGCAGCTTAGGACAGGTCTATAGCAATCAGCCCCAGCATTTT
>TRBV27|.|TRBJ2-1|TRBD1
CASSSNRDRALNEQFF
TGTGCCAGCAGTTCCAACCGGGACAGGGCACTCAATGAGCAGTTCTTC
>TRBV5-1|.|TRBJ2-6|.
CASSLDFRWSGSNVLTF
TGCGCCAGCAGCTTGGATTTCAGGTGGTCTGGGTCCAACGTCCTGACTTTC
>TRBV20-1|few|TRBJ2-3|TRBD2
CSAPPAGGRDTQYF
TGCAGTGCCCCCCCCGCGGGGGGCCGAGATACGCAGTATTTT
>TRBV12-3/TRBV12-4|few|TRBJ1-6|.
CASSLVANSPLHF
TGTGCCAGCAGTTTGGTGGCGAATTCACCCCTCCACTTT
>TRBV7-2|many|TRBJ2-1|TRBD1
CASSLQGVDEQFF
TGTGCCAGCAGCTTACAGGGGGTGGATGAGCAGTTCTTC
>TRBV4-2|.|TRBJ2-7|TRBD1
CASSQERDSPFEEQYF
TGTGCCAGCAGCCAAGAAAGGGACAGCCCCTTTGAAGAGCAGTACTTC
>TRBV7-9|.|TRBJ2-3|.
CASSSPGTTTDTQYF
TGTGCCAGCAGCTCTCCCGGGACCACCACAGATACGCAGTATTTT
>TRBV7-6|.|TRBJ2-1|.
CASSLGGGAYNEKFF
TGTGCCAGCAGCTTAGGGGGGGGGGCCTACAATGAGAAGTTCTTC
>TRBV7-8|many|TRBJ2-5|TRBD2
CASSLTGTSEETQYF
TGTGCCAGCAGCTTAACCGGGACTAGCGAAGAGACCCAGTACTTC
>TRBV19|many|TRBJ2-2|.
CASSIVGSHLNTGELFF
TGTGCCAGTAGTATAGTTGGGTCACACCTGAACACCGGGGAGCTGTTTTTT